This T cell receptor (beta chain) was identified in a study of T cells in Graves' hyperthyroidism and ophthalmopathy. Study observations and caveats: Model predictions of ophthalmopathy came a median 6.5 months before onset. Blood also carried most thyroid clonotypes expanded above 0.001.

Using RNA transcripts as the source, TCR beta CDR3 regions were amplified. An initial round of RT-PCR targeting the TCR CDR3 relied on the HTBI primer set. From the multiplex PCR reads, TCRdb called clonotypes with MiXCR, one entry per CDR3 protein. The repertoire has 700,000 to 850,000 distinct CDR3 sequences, under 45% of them found once; the top ten carry around 29%. Germline CDR1 reads SGHTS; CDR2 reads YDEGEE. CDR3 length: 13 amino acids. V was shortened by 6 bases and J by 0 bases, with 9 bases between the two germline ends. Absence of ophthalmopathy progression within 18 months defined stable Graves' hyperthyroidism. PBMCs were derived from around 10 ml fresh peripheral blood. This clonotype was counted a few times. The antigen is undetermined.

The sample consisted of blood. The TCR sequence derives from a woman in her thirties or forties with Graves' hyperthyroidism. V is TRBV5-8 and J is TRBJ1-2; D unclear. The CDR3 coding sequence is TGTGCCAGCACCCCTTTACCTAACTATGGCTACACCTTC. The encoded protein is CASTPLPNYGYTF. Full variable domain (outside the CDR3, taken from reference TRBV5-8 and TRBJ1-2): EAGVTQSPTHLIKTRGQQATLRCSPISGHTSVYWYQQALGLGLQFLLWYDEGEERNRGNFPPRFSGRQFPNYSSELNVNALELEDSALYLCASTPLPNYGYTFGSGTRLTVV.